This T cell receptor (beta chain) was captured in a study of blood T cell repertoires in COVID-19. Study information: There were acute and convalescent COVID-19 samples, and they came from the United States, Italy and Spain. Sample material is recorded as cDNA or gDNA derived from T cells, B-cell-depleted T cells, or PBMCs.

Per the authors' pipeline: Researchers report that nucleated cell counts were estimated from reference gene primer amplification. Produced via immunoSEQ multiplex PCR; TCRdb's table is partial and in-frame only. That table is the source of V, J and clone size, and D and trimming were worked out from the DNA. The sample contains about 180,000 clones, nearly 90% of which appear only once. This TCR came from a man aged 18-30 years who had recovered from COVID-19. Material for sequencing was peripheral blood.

The CDR3 DNA follows: TGTGCCACCAGTGATGCCGGGACAGGGCATGGCTACACCTTC. Protein sequence: CATSDAGTGHGYTF. This rearrangement joins TRBV24-1 to TRBJ1-2, with 9 bases aligning to TRBD1. CDR3 length: 14 residues. The junction had 4 bases not matched to a gene; V was cut back by 3 bases and J by 6 bases. Germline loops: CDR1 KGHDR, CDR2 SFDVKD.